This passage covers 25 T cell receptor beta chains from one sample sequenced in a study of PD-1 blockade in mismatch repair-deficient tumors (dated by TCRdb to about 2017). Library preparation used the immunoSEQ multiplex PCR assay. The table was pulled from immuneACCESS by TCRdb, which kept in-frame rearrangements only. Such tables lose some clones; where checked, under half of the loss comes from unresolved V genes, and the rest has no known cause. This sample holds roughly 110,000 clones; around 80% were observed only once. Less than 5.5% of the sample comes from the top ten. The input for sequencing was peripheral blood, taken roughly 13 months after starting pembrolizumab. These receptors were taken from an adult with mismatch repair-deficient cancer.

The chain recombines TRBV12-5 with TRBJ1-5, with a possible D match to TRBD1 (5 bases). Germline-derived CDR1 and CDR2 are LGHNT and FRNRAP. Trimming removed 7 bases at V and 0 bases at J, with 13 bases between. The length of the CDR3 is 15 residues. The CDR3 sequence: CASVRRQNSNQPQHF. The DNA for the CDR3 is TGTGCTAGTGTGAGAAGACAGAATAGCAATCAGCCCCAGCATTTT.

CDR3 coding DNA: TGTGCCAGCGTCGGCGCTTACGAGCAGTACTTC. Translating gives CASVGAYEQYF. The chain combines TRBV7-6 with TRBJ2-7; D unclear. CDR1 is SGHVS and CDR2 is FNYEAQ in the germline V gene. Trimming removed 8 bases from V and 4 bases from J, with 9 bases in between. CDR3 size: 11 residues. Supplemented by reference TRBV7-6 and TRBJ2-7, the full variable domain reads GAGVSQSPRYKVTKRGQDVALRCDPISGHVSLYWYRQALGQGPEFLTYFNYEAQQDKSGLPNDRFSAERPEGSISTLTIQRTEQRDSAMYRCASVGAYEQYFGPGTRLTVT.

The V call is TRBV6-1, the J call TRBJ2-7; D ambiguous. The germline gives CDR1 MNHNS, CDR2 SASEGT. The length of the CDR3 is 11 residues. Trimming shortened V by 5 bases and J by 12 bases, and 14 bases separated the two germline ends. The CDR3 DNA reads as TGTGCCAGCAGTTGGACCGCGAGCACGTACTTC. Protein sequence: CASSWTASTYF.

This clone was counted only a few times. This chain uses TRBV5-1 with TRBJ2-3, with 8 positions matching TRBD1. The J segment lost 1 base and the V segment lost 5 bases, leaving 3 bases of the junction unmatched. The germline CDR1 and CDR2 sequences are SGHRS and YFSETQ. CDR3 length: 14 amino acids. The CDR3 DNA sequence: TGCGCCAGCAGGGACAGGGCTCGCACAGATACGCAGTATTTT. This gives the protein CASRDRARTDTQYF. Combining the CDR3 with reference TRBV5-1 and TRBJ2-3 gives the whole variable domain KAGVTQTPRYLIKTRGQQVTLSCSPISGHRSVSWYQQTPGQGLQFLFEYFSETQRNKGNFPGRFSGRQFSNSRSEMNVSTLELGDSALYLCASRDRARTDTQYFGPGTRLTVL.

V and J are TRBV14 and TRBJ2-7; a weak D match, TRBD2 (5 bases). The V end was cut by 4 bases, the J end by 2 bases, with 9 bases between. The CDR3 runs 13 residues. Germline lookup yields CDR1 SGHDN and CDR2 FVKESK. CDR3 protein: CASSLRVAYEQYF. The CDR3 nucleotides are TGTGCCAGCAGCCTGCGGGTCGCCTACGAGCAGTACTTC.

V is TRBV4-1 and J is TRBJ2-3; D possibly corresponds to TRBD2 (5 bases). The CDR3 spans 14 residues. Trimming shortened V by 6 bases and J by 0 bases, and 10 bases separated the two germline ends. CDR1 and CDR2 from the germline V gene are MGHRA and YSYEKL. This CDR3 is CASRHAGSTDTQYF. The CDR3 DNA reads TGCGCCAGCAGGCATGCGGGTAGCACAGATACGCAGTATTTT.

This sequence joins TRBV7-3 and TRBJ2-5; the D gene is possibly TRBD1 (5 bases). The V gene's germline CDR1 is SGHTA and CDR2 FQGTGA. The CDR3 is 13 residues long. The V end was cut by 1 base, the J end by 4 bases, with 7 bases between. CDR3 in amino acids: CASSLRQGETQYF. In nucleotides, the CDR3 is TGTGCCAGCAGCTTAAGGCAGGGAGAGACCCAGTACTTC.

Here the CDR3 reads CASSGAGGASYEQYF. The CDR3 coding sequence is TGTGCCAGCTCGGGGGCAGGGGGCGCCTCCTACGAGCAGTACTTC. The genes are TRBV18 and TRBJ2-5, with 8 bases identical to TRBD1. The J call may be mistaken, given a closer DNA end match to TRBJ2-7. This CDR3 is built from 15 residues. Germline values: CDR1 KGHSH, CDR2 LQKENI.

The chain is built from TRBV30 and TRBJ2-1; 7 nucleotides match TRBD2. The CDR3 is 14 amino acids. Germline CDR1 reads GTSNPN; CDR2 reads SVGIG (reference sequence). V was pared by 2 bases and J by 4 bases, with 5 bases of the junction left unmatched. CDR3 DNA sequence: TGTGCCTGGAGTACCGCTAGCGGATACAATGAGCAGTTCTTC. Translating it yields CAWSTASGYNEQFF. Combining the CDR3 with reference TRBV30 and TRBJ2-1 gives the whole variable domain SQTIHQWPATLVQPVGSPLSLECTVEGTSNPNLYWYRQAAGRGLQLLFYSVGIGQISSEVPQNLSASRPQDRQFILSSKKLLLSDSGFYLCAWSTASGYNEQFFGPGTRLTVL.

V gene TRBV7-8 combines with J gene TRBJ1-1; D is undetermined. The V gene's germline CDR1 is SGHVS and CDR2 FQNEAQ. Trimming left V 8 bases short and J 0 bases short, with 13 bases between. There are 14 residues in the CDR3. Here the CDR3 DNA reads TGTGCCAGCTCCCATCCCCGAGTGAACACTGAAGCTTTCTTT. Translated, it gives CASSHPRVNTEAFF.

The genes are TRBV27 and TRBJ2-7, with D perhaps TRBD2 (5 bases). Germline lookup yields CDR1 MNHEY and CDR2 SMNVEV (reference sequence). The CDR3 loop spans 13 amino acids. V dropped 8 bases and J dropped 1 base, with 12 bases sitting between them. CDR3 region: CASSPGLSYEQYF. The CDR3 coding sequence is TGTGCCAGCTCTCCTGGACTGTCCTACGAGCAGTACTTC.

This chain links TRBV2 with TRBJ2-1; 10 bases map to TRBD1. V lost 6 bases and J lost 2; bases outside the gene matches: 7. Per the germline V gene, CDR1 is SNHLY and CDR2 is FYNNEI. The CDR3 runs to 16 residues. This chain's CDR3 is CASSFPGTGAYNEQFF. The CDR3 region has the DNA TGTGCCAGCAGCTTCCCCGGGACAGGGGCCTACAATGAGCAGTTCTTC.

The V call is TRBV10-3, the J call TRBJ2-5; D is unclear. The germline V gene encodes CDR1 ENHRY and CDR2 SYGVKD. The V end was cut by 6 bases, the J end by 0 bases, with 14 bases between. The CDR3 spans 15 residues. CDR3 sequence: CAISLLGGDQETQYF. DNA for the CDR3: TGTGCCATCAGCCTCTTGGGCGGAGACCAAGAGACCCAGTACTTC.

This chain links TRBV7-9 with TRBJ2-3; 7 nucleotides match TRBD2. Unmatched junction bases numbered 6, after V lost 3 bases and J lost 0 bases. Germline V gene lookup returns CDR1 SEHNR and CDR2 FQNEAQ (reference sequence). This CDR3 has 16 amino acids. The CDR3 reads CASSFSSGASTDTQYF. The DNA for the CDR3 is TGTGCCAGCAGCTTCTCCAGCGGGGCTAGCACAGATACGCAGTATTTT.

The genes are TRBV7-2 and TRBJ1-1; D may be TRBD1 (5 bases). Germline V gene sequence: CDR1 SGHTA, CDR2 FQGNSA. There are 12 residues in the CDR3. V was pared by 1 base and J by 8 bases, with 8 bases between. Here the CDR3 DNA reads TGTGCCAGCAGCTTAGGAGCAGGGGAAGCTTTCTTT. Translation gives CASSLGAGEAFF. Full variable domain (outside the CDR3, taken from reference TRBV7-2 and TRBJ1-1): GAGVSQSPSNKVTEKGKDVELRCDPISGHTALYWYRQSLGQGLEFLIYFQGNSAPDKSGLPSDRFSAERTGGSVSTLTIQRTQQEDSAVYLCASSLGAGEAFFGQGTRLTVV.

CDR3 in DNA: TGTGCCAGTAGTATCGAACTAGCGGGAGATGAGCAGTACTTC. It specifies CASSIELAGDEQYF. The chain carries TRBV19 and TRBJ2-7, with TRBD2 identical over 11 bases. In germline, CDR1 is LNHDA, CDR2 SQIVND (reference sequence). The CDR3 contains 14 residues. The junction had 5 bases not matched to a gene; V was cut back by 3 bases and J by 7 bases.

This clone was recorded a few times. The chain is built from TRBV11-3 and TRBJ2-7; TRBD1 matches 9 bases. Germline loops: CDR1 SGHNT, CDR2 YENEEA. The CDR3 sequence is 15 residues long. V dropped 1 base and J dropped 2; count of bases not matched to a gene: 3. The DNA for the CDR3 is TGTGCCAGCAGCTTAGGGGGACAGGGAACCTACGAGCAGTACTTC. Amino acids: CASSLGGQGTYEQYF.

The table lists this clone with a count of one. The CDR3 bases are TGTGCCAGTATGGACGTAAGCTCCTACAATGAGCAGTTCTTC. Translated, it gives CASMDVSSYNEQFF. The chain has TRBV19 and TRBJ2-1; D is unresolved. CDR1 and CDR2 from the germline V gene are LNHDA and SQIVND (reference sequence). V lost 7 bases and J lost 0, with 10 bases in between. CDR3 length: 14 amino acids.

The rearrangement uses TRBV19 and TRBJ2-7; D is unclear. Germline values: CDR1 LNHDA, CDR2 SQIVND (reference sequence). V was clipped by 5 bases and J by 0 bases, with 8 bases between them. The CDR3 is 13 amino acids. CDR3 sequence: CASSPAVSYEQYF. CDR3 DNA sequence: TGTGCCAGTAGTCCCGCAGTCTCCTACGAGCAGTACTTC.

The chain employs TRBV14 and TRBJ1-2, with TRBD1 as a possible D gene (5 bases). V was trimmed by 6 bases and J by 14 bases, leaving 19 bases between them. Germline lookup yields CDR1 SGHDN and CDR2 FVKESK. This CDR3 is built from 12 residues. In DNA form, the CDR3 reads TGTGCCAGCAGTCGGGACTTCTATTCGAGGACCTTC. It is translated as CASSRDFYSRTF.

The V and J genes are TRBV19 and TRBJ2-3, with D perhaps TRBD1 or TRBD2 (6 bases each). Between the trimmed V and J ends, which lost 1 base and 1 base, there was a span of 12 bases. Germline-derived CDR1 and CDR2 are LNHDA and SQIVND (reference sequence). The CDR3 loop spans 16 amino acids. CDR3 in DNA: TGTGCCAGTAGTATAGTTCCAGGGGAGGGCACAGATACGCAGTATTTT. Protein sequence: CASSIVPGEGTDTQYF.

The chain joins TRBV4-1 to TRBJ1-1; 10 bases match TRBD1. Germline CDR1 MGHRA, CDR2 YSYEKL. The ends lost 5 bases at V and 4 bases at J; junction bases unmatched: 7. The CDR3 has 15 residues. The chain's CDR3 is CASSSRQGAFTEAFF. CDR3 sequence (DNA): TGCGCCAGCAGCTCACGACAGGGGGCTTTCACTGAAGCTTTCTTT.

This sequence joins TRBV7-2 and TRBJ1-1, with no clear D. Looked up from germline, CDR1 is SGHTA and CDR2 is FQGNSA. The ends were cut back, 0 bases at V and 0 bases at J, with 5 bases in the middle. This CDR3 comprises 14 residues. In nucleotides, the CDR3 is TGTGCCAGCAGCTTAGCTCCAGTGAACACTGAAGCTTTCTTT. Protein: CASSLAPVNTEAFF.

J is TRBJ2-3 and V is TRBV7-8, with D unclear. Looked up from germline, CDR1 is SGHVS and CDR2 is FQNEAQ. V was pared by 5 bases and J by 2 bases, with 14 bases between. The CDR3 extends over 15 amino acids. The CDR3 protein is CASSLAQSPTDTQYF. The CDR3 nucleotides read TGTGCCAGCAGCCTCGCCCAGTCTCCCACAGATACGCAGTATTTT.

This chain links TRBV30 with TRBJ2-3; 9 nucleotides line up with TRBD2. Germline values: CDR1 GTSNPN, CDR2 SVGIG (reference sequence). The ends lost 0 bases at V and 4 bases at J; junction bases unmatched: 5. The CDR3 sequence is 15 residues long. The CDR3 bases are TGTGCCTGGAGTGTAGGCGGGAGGGAGTCAGATACGCAGTATTTT. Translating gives CAWSVGGRESDTQYF.